Sequencing of this T cell receptor beta chain was carried out in a study of T-cell reconstitution after alpha-beta-depleted transplantation in children. Unique molecular identifiers were used in preparing the TCRbeta library. TCRdb re-derived calls from the PCR reads in MiXCR, one entry per CDR3 protein. The table has some 240,000 distinct CDR3 sequences, 9.7% seen once. The CDR3 is 13 residues long. The germline V gene has CDR1 SNHLY and CDR2 FYNNEI. Trimming took off 1 base at V and 6 bases at J, with 7 bases between the two ends. This TCR came from a human donor who donated a stem cell graft to a child with SCID. Sequencing was performed on PBMCs from the stem cell graft donor, taken from the stem cell graft. The rearrangement links TRBV2 to TRBJ1-5; unclear D gene. The CDR3 nucleotides are TGTGCCAGCAGTGAAGGGGGAGGTCAGCCCCAGCATTTT. Translated: CASSEGGGQPQHF.